The entry below describes one T cell receptor beta chain. The germline V gene has CDR1 SGHRS and CDR2 YFSETQ. J gave up 2 bases and V 5 bases, and 8 bases lay outside the gene matches. The CDR3 consists of 16 residues. The sample belongs to a study of blood T cell repertoires in COVID-19. Original analysis: Amplifying reference gene primers gave estimates of nucleated cell counts. Method: immunoSEQ multiplex PCR; TCRdb's copy keeps in-frame clones and lacks some. V and J calls and clone size are given by that table; D and trimming were obtained from the DNA. The table records around 200,000 clones, roughly 90% of them present only once.

This clonotype was sampled from a man aged 50 to 59 with acute or convalescent COVID-19. This chain links TRBV5-1 with TRBJ2-7; 12 positions agree with TRBD2. The sequencing input was peripheral blood. CDR3: CASSRGTSGSTYEQYF. Written as DNA, the CDR3 is TGCGCCAGCAGTCGGGGGACTAGCGGGTCGACCTACGAGCAGTACTTC. The full variable domain, rest sourced from reference TRBV5-1 and TRBJ2-7, is KAGVTQTPRYLIKTRGQQVTLSCSPISGHRSVSWYQQTPGQGLQFLFEYFSETQRNKGNFPGRFSGRQFSNSRSEMNVSTLELGDSALYLCASSRGTSGSTYEQYFGPGTRLTVT.